A single sample is the source of the 26 T cell receptor beta chains below, sequenced in a study of blood T cell repertoires in COVID-19. Generated by immunoSEQ multiplex PCR, the TCRdb table keeps only in-frame clones and is missing some. Of a few hundred thousand clones in the sample, about four fifths were seen once. The sample was peripheral blood. These TCRs come from a woman of 80 years or more with acute or convalescent COVID-19.

The chain combines TRBV7-2 with TRBJ1-5; the D gene is possibly TRBD1 (5 bases). Germline loops: CDR1 SGHTA, CDR2 FQGNSA. There are 15 residues in the CDR3. Trimming stripped 6 bases from V and 3 bases from J, with 15 bases between. CDR3 protein: CASSFATGANQPQHF. Written as DNA, the CDR3 is TGTGCCAGCAGTTTTGCAACTGGGGCCAATCAGCCCCAGCATTTT.

The chain combines TRBV7-8 with TRBJ1-6; 8 bases match TRBD1. The length of the CDR3 is 15 residues. Looked up from germline, CDR1 is SGHVS and CDR2 is FQNEAQ. V lost 5 bases to trimming and J lost 14 bases; unmatched junction nucleotides: 14. CDR3 residues: CASSLSDRGSRALHF. In nucleotides, the CDR3 is TGTGCCAGCAGCCTTTCCGACAGGGGTAGTAGGGCCCTCCACTTT.

This clone was detected only a few times. It is unclear where the CDR3 begins or ends on the DNA, so no DNA is shown, and the CDR3 is as TCRdb lists it. The chain uses TRBV21-1 and TRBJ2-3; the listed D gene, TRBD2, was not tested against the DNA. TRBV21-1 is given as a pseudogene. The CDR3 is 14 residues long, counting both termini. The chain's CDR3 is CARRVAPGADTQYF.

This clone was detected once. The chain has TRBV12-3 or TRBV12-4 and TRBJ2-5; D call uncertain. This CDR3 is built from 12 residues. The germline V and J ends were trimmed by 4 bases and 1 base, with 4 bases remaining between them. The CDR3 DNA is TGTGCCAGCAGTTCCGGCCAAGAGACCCAGTACTTC. Encoded protein: CASSSGQETQYF.

The chain combines TRBV7-3 with TRBJ2-5, with 9 bases fitting TRBD1. J lost 5 bases, V lost 5 bases, and 3 bases had no gene match. Germline V gene lookup returns CDR1 SGHTA and CDR2 FQGTGA. The CDR3 runs to 13 residues. The CDR3 loop is CASSRDRAETQYF. Here the CDR3 DNA reads TGTGCCAGCAGCCGGGACAGGGCGGAGACCCAGTACTTC. Supplemented by reference TRBV7-3 and TRBJ2-5, the full variable domain reads GAGVSQTPSNKVTEKGKYVELRCDPISGHTALYWYRQSLGQGPEFLIYFQGTGAADDSGLPNDRFFAVRPEGSVSTLKIQRTERGDSAVYLCASSRDRAETQYFGPGTRLLVL.

This clone appeared many times. This sequence joins TRBV6-5 and TRBJ2-7; 7 positions match TRBD2. The germline CDR1 and CDR2 sequences are MNHEY and SVGAGI. This CDR3 region has 12 residues. Trimming at V came to 6 bases and at J to 6 bases, leaving 5 bases not matched to a gene. The CDR3 DNA sequence: TGTGCCAGCAGCTCAACGGGAGGCGAGCAGTACTTC. Residues: CASSSTGGEQYF.

The chain employs TRBV10-3 and TRBJ1-2; D not certain. The CDR3 loop spans 16 amino acids. Trimming left V 8 bases short and J 4 bases short, with 23 bases between. Germline CDR1 and CDR2: ENHRY and SYGVKD. DNA of the CDR3: TGTGCCATCCATAGTAGTGGCAAGGGAGGGTTCTATGGCTACACCTTC. Its translation: CAIHSSGKGGFYGYTF.

This clone was counted only a few times. The rearrangement links TRBV25-1 to TRBJ2-5; a weak D match, TRBD2 (5 bases). CDR3 size: 14 residues. Germline V gene lookup returns CDR1 MGHDK and CDR2 SYGVNS. Trimming stripped 1 base from V and 0 bases from J, with 6 bases between. The CDR3 bases are TGTGCCAGCAGTGAATTCGGGGACCAAGAGACCCAGTACTTC. It specifies CASSEFGDQETQYF.

This clone was recorded at least ten times. The chain uses TRBV5-4 and TRBJ1-4; D may be TRBD1 (6 bases). V was clipped by 6 bases and J by 7 bases, with 10 bases between them. The CDR3 has 12 amino acids. Germline CDR1 SGHNT, CDR2 YYREEE (reference sequence). CDR3 DNA sequence: TGTGCCAGCACCCAACAGGGTGAAAAACTGTTTTTT. This codes for CASTQQGEKLFF.

The genes are TRBV10-3 and TRBJ2-7, with 14 bases fitting TRBD2. The length of the CDR3 is 17 residues. Germline CDR1 and CDR2: ENHRY and SYGVKD. V shed 10 bases and J 6 bases; nucleotides not matched to a gene: 17. The CDR3, as DNA: TGTGCCACGACGCTGACTAGCGGGAGGGCCGGACAGGGCGAGCAGTACTTC. This encodes CATTLTSGRAGQGEQYF.

The gene calls are TRBV5-1 and TRBJ1-1; D might be TRBD1 (5 bases). The V gene lost 0 bases and the J gene lost 5 bases, with 14 bases spanning the gap. This CDR3 comprises 15 residues. The germline gives CDR1 SGHRS, CDR2 YFSETQ. The CDR3 region is CASSLEGAGRTEAFF. Written as DNA, the CDR3 is TGCGCCAGCAGCTTGGAAGGGGCGGGAAGGACTGAAGCTTTCTTT.

This rearrangement joins TRBV23-1 to TRBJ2-7, with 15 nucleotides matching TRBD2. TRBV23-1 is assigned to the ORF class and has an uncertain function. V lost 5 bases to trimming and J lost 0 bases; unmatched junction nucleotides: 8. This CDR3 spans 18 amino acids. CDR3 in amino acids: CASSKGTSGRRCSYEQYF. CDR3 DNA sequence: TGCGCCAGCAGTAAAGGGACTAGCGGGAGGCGTTGCTCCTACGAGCAGTACTTC.

The J gene is TRBJ2-1, the V gene TRBV4-3, with D possibly TRBD2 on 5 matching bases. Germline CDR1 reads LGHNA; CDR2 reads YSLEER. V lost 1 base, J lost 4 bases, and 11 bases lay in between. The CDR3 runs to 15 residues. In DNA form, the CDR3 reads TGCGCCAGCAGCCAAGGGCCAGGCGGGTACAATGAGCAGTTCTTC. This sequence encodes CASSQGPGGYNEQFF.

The genes are TRBV19 and TRBJ1-5, with D tentatively TRBD1 (5 bases). V lost 4 bases to trimming and J lost 0 bases, with 16 bases between them. This CDR3 region has 17 residues. From germline, CDR1 is LNHDA and CDR2 SQIVND (reference sequence). The CDR3 DNA sequence: TGTGCCAGTAGTAGGGGCGGAGGGCCATATAGCAATCAGCCCCAGCATTTT. Translation: CASSRGGGPYSNQPQHF.

The sample holds one count of this clone. The V and J genes are TRBV7-2 and TRBJ1-5, with 8 bases matching TRBD1. Trimming cost V 3 bases and J 5 bases; bases outside gene matches: 3. CDR3 length equals 14 residues. The germline CDR1 and CDR2 sequences are SGHTA and FQGNSA. The CDR3 spells CASSLAGGDQPQHF. DNA of the CDR3: TGTGCCAGCAGCTTGGCAGGGGGCGATCAGCCCCAGCATTTT.

The chain couples TRBV6-4 to TRBJ2-3; TRBD2 is a possible D gene (5 bases). The CDR3 is 16 residues long. V gave up 3 bases and J gave up 3 bases, with 16 bases separating them. Germline loops: CDR1 MRHNA, CDR2 SNTAGT. The DNA of the CDR3 is TGTGCCAGCAGTGAACGAGGTCGGGATTGGACAGATACGCAGTATTTT. This sequence encodes CASSERGRDWTDTQYF.

This chain links TRBV9 with TRBJ1-1; TRBD1 aligns across 7 bases. This CDR3 spans 15 amino acids. Germline trimming cut 2 bases from V and 0 bases from J; bases unmatched to any gene: 4. Per germline, CDR1 SGDLS and CDR2 YYNGEE. In DNA, the CDR3 is TGTGCCAGCAGCGTGACGGGACAGTTGAACACTGAAGCTTTCTTT. Its translation is CASSVTGQLNTEAFF.

This chain links TRBV6-2 or TRBV6-3 with TRBJ1-2, with TRBD1 matching 10 bases. Per germline, CDR1 MNHEY and CDR2 SVGEGT. This CDR3 comprises 13 residues. The ends lost 6 bases at V and 7 bases at J; junction bases unmatched: 5. The CDR3 spells CASSKGQGSGYTF. The CDR3 bases are TGTGCCAGCAGCAAGGGACAGGGGTCTGGCTACACCTTC.

The chain is built from TRBV5-1 and TRBJ2-2, with TRBD1 as a possible D gene (6 bases). The length of the CDR3 is 16 residues. Deletions cut 4 bases from V and 7 bases from J, with 20 bases between. Germline V gene data show CDR1 as SGHRS and CDR2 as YFSETQ. For the CDR3, the DNA is TGCGCCAGCAGCCAAGGGACAATCGGGGCTGACGGGGAGCTGTTTTTT. Translated, it gives CASSQGTIGADGELFF.

The rearrangement uses TRBV6-6 and TRBJ1-1; maybe TRBD1 (5 bases). The germline V gene encodes CDR1 MNHNY and CDR2 SVGAGI (reference sequence). This CDR3 comprises 14 residues. V was pared by 0 bases and J by 4 bases, with 9 bases between. CDR3: CASSYSGGGTEAFF. The DNA of the CDR3 is TGTGCCAGCAGTTACTCCGGCGGGGGCACTGAAGCTTTCTTT.

This clone was detected a few times. This chain connects TRBV28 to TRBJ1-1; 7 bases map to TRBD1. The CDR3 totals 15 residues. V dropped 4 bases and J dropped 7; count of bases not matched to a gene: 12. In germline, CDR1 is MDHEN, CDR2 SYDVKM. The CDR3 bases are TGTGCCAGCAGTTGGACTCAGGGGGTAAAGGTTGAAGCTTTCTTT. It codes for CASSWTQGVKVEAFF.

The chain combines TRBV15 with TRBJ1-1, with D tentatively TRBD1 (6 bases). The CDR3 runs 13 residues. Germline CDR1 LNHNV, CDR2 YYDKDF (reference sequence). V was trimmed by 11 bases and J by 1 base, leaving 14 bases between them. The CDR3 DNA sequence: TGTGCCCCCACAGGGTCGGCGAACACTGAAGCTTTCTTT. This encodes CAPTGSANTEAFF.

Turning to this clone: This sample includes further DNA sequences coding for the same CDR3. The rearrangement joins TRBV6-2 or TRBV6-3 to TRBJ1-2; the D gene is possibly TRBD1 (6 bases). Per germline, CDR1 MNHEY and CDR2 SVGEGT. V lost 6 bases and J 3 bases, leaving 11 bases between the germline ends. The length of the CDR3 is 13 residues. CDR3 amino acids: CASSLQGYYGYTF. The DNA of the CDR3 is TGTGCCAGCAGCTTACAGGGATACTATGGCTACACCTTC.

This rearrangement joins TRBV3-1 (or the pseudogene TRBV3-2) to TRBJ1-1, with 7 positions matching TRBD1. This CDR3 contains 13 residues. The V gene's germline CDR1 is LGHDT and CDR2 YNNKEL (reference sequence). The junction had 5 bases not matched to a gene; V was cut back by 6 bases and J by 4 bases. DNA for the CDR3: TGTGCCAGCAGTCCTACAGGGGCCACTGAAGCTTTCTTT. Its protein is CASSPTGATEAFF.

The chain has TRBV19 and TRBJ1-6; 8 bases agree with TRBD1. The germline V gene encodes CDR1 LNHDA and CDR2 SQIVND (reference sequence). V lost 9 bases to trimming and J lost 9 bases; unmatched junction nucleotides: 13. The CDR3 covers 15 residues. The CDR3 spells CASKTQGARGSPLHF. In DNA, the CDR3 is TGTGCCAGCAAAACCCAGGGGGCGCGTGGTTCACCCCTCCACTTT.

The rearrangement links TRBV11-3 to TRBJ2-5; perhaps TRBD2 as D (6 bases). V lost 1 base and J lost 5, with 11 bases in between. The CDR3 is made up of 14 amino acids. Germline V lookup: CDR1 SGHNT, CDR2 YENEEA. The CDR3 reads CASSLARREETQYF. In DNA, the CDR3 is TGTGCCAGCAGCTTAGCCCGGAGGGAGGAGACCCAGTACTTC.